This TCR beta chain was obtained from a study of STAT3 mutations in large granular lymphocyte leukemia. Study information: Roughly half the longitudinally sequenced T-LGLL patients had canonical STAT3 mutations. General study points: In T-cell large granular lymphocyte leukemia, about half of patients showed multiple immunodominant subclonotypes.

On this clone: The antigen remains unidentified.

Some clones are missing from TCRdb's copy, which holds only in-frame ones; the method was immunoSEQ multiplex PCR. The top ten clones hold 0.4% to 0.55% of a sample with about 40,000 clones, around nine tenths of them seen once. The sequence was obtained from a human donor with T large granular lymphocyte leukemia. Some clones in this sample may be carry-over from other donors' samples. The sequenced sample was PBMCs.

CDR3: CASSQDATGRNYGYTF. Here the CDR3 DNA reads TGCGCCAGCAGCCAAGATGCGACAGGGAGGAACTATGGCTACACCTTC. The chain carries TRBV4-3 and TRBJ1-2; 7 bases are a match to TRBD1. The CDR3 runs 16 residues. CDR1 is LGHNA and CDR2 is YSLEER in the germline V gene. V trimming: 0 bases; J trimming: 2 bases; junction bases outside the gene matches: 6.